This T cell receptor beta chain is from a study of T-cell memory formation after mild COVID-19. The overall study: Largely donor-specific TCR clusters were found.

Constant-segment primers and 5'RACE yielded cDNA libraries for TCR alpha and TCR beta, each carrying sample barcodes and UMIs. TCRdb re-called the 5' RACE reads with MiXCR, one entry per CDR3 protein. The sample lists approximately 490,000 distinct CDR3 sequences; 20% were seen once. The ends were cut back, 6 bases at V and 6 bases at J, with 11 bases in the middle. The CDR3 consists of 12 residues. V and J are TRBV12-3 or TRBV12-4 and TRBJ2-5, with a tentative D call TRBD1 (6 bases). The sequenced material came from PBMCs or a T cell subset sorted from them (not recorded which). This receptor was taken from an adult woman who had mild COVID-19 (a few samples of this study predate the infection). Cell type and time point are not known. The CDR3 region is CASSRRGKTQYF. In DNA form, the CDR3 reads TGTGCCAGCAGCCGCAGGGGAAAGACCCAGTACTTC.